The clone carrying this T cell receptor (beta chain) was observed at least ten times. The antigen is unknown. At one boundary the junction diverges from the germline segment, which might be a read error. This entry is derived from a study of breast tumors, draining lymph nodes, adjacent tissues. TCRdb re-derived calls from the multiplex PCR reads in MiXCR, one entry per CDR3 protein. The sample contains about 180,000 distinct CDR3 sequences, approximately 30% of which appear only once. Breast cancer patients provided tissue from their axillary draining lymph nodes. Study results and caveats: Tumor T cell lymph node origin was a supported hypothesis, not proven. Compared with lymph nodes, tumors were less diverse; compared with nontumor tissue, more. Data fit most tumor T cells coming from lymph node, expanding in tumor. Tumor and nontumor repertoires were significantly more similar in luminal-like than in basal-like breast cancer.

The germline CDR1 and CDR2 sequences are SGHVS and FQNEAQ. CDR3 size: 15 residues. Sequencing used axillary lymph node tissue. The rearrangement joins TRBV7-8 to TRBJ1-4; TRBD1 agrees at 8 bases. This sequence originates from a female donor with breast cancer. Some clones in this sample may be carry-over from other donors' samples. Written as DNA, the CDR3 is TGTGCCAGCAGCTCCACAGGGGGGTTGTATGAAGAACTGTTTTTT. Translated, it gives CASSSTGGLYEELFF. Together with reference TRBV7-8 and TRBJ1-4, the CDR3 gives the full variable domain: GAGVSQSPRYKVAKRGQDVALRCDPISGHVSLFWYQQALGQGPEFLTYFQNEAQLDKSGLPSDRFFAERPEGSVSTLKIQRTQQEDSAVYLCASSSTGGLYEELFFGSGTQLSVL.